This T cell receptor (beta chain) was observed in a study of blood T cell repertoires in COVID-19 (dated by TCRdb to about 2020). Some background on the complete study: The collaborator samples originated in the United States, Italy and Spain and spanned the acute and convalescent phases of COVID-19. The prospective study material was composed of cDNA or gDNA derived from T cells, B-cell-depleted T cells, or PBMCs. Deeply sampled blood TCRbeta repertoires from subjects exposed to, actively infected with, or recovered from COVID-19 were included in the dataset. A freely available public database, intended as a resource for researchers studying the immune response to SARS-CoV-2, is where the repertoires were released. Samples were obtained from the ongoing ImmuneRACE study (first 160 participants) and from 1,000 to 1,500 subjects provided by 6 global collaborators. Sample metadata almost always included a de-identified subject ID, COVID-19 status, age in years and sex. Where available, HLA class I and class II types were taken from metadata supplied by the sample provider and were not determined by assay-based typing. Study-wide conclusions, independent of this receptor: The amount of clinical and demographic metadata varied by source and participant and was provided uncurated.

The immunoSEQ Assay, a bias-controlled multiplex PCR, was used to amplify TCRbeta CDR3 regions from genomic DNA. The original methods were these. Within the assay, amplification of reference gene primers was used to estimate how many nucleated cells each sample contained. To quantify the absolute abundance of each unique TCRbeta CDR3 rearrangement, sequence reads were collapsed and filtered. For each sample, productive Simpson clonality was calculated as the square root of Simpson's diversity index over productive rearrangements. Imported from immuneACCESS, the table was reduced by TCRdb to in-frame sequences with V and J called. These copies leave out some clones; in studies compared against another copy, an unresolved V gene accounts for under half, and the cause of the remainder is not known. V and J calls and clone size are as listed in that table; D and trimming were resolved from the DNA. The sample table lists fewer than 350,000 clones, 90% of them with a count of one. The ten largest clones represent roughly 1.5% of the sample.

Reading the germline V gene (reference sequence) gives CDR1 LGHDT and CDR2 YNNKEL. The CDR3 holds 14 amino acids from the cysteine to the phenylalanine. CDR3 DNA is the only sequence kept; it has 42 bases, read in frame from the first base. Trimming takes 4 bases from V and 0 bases from J, and the germline ends sit 9 bases apart. A note on this clone: What antigen it recognizes has not been identified. The record has no base qualities; no much larger clone is one base away.

Enrolling through a virtual design, the prospective study's participants ranged in age from roughly 18 to 95 years and lived across 24 United States geographic areas. In the prospective study, cohorts were assigned on the basis of participant-reported clinical history obtained from a screening survey and a study questionnaire. Mobile phlebotomists in the prospective study collected whole blood, serum and a nasopharyngeal or oropharyngeal swab from every participant. Over a roughly two-month period, participants in the prospective study had the option of providing additional blood draws and questionnaires. Prospective study blood samples were shipped either frozen or at room temperature before DNA extraction.

The chain is encoded by TRBV3-1 (or the pseudogene TRBV3-2) joined to TRBJ2-5; a tentative D match to TRBD1 spans 6 bases. This receptor was taken from a woman aged 18-29 years with acute COVID-19. Input material: PBMCs or T cells enriched from blood (not recorded which). Here the CDR3 is given as CASSRDIHQETQYF. The DNA sequence is given as TGTGCCAGCAGCCGGGACATCCACCAAGAGACCCAGTACTTC.